The following is a T cell receptor (beta chain) sequence with its context. The ends were cut back, 10 bases at V and 2 bases at J, with 13 bases in the middle. The CDR3 totals 12 residues. Germline V gene lookup returns CDR1 SGDLS and CDR2 YYNGEE. The protocol was immunoSEQ multiplex PCR, while the TCRdb copy is restricted to in-frame clones and leaves out a portion. This sample has roughly 70,000 clones, with 60% to 75% found just once. This specimen comes from a study of blood T cell repertoires in COVID-19. Material for sequencing was peripheral blood. This chain joins TRBV9 and TRBJ2-7; no clear D. This TCR came from a woman aged 70-85 years with acute or convalescent COVID-19. The CDR3: CAQEQPAYEQYF. The CDR3 DNA reads as TGTGCCCAGGAACAGCCAGCCTACGAGCAGTACTTC.